This T cell receptor (beta chain) was identified in a study of PD-L1 blockade in urothelial cancer. Trimming pared 3 bases from V and 8 bases from J, leaving 20 bases between. CDR3 length: 16 amino acids. Germline V gene sequence: CDR1 SGHKS, CDR2 YYEKEE (reference sequence). TCRdb's copy holds only in-frame clones and misses some; the assay was immunoSEQ multiplex PCR. The sample has roughly 87,000 clones, roughly 87% seen once. The receptor was isolated from a woman in her 70s with urothelial cancer. The chain combines TRBV5-5 with TRBJ1-4; D is perhaps TRBD1 (5 bases). The material sequenced was PBMCs, taken around atezolizumab (anti-PD-L1) treatment. CDR3 bases: TGTGCCAGCAGCTGGGGGGTTGGGCGCGCACAGGAAAAACTGTTTTTT. Its translation: CASSWGVGRAQEKLFF.